This paragraph covers one T cell receptor (beta chain) sequence. This specimen comes from a study of shared clonotypes between healthy human individuals. CDR1 is SGHTA, CDR2 FQGNSA, per germline. The V gene lost 3 bases and the J gene lost 1 base, with 15 bases spanning the gap. The CDR3 extends over 16 amino acids. Assay: immunoSEQ multiplex PCR; the TCRdb copy retains only in-frame clones and omits some. This table holds roughly 2.2 million clones, 85% to 95% found once. V usage is TRBV7-2 and J usage is TRBJ1-1; D ambiguous. Material: naive CD4+ T cells from PBMCs. Subset here: CD45RA+ positively selected. This receptor was identified in a man in his late teens or twenties in good health. Some clones in this sample may be carry-over from other donors' samples. CDR3: CASSFYSLGRNTEAFF. The CDR3 DNA follows: TGTGCCAGCAGCTTCTACTCTTTGGGGAGGAACACTGAAGCTTTCTTT.